This TCR beta chain came from a study of control samples from healthy donors and cancer patients (dated by TCRdb to the early 2020s). Preparation of the library involved the immunoSEQ multiplex PCR assay. This is the immuneACCESS table as TCRdb keeps it, with only in-frame sequences that have V and J called. A part of the clones is gone; compared with another copy, unresolved V genes explain less than half, and the rest is unexplained. A total of tens of thousands of clones appear in this sample, about 91% of them only once. The ten top clones hold around 0.9% of the sample. The CDR3 measures 11 amino acids from cysteine to phenylalanine. Only CDR3 DNA is held: 33 bases, read in frame from base 1. Relative to germline, V is 3 bases shorter and J is 11 bases shorter, with 10 bases between their ends. Comments on this clone: Its target antigen remains unknown. No base quality values were provided; no much bigger clone lies one nucleotide off.

This TCR came from a man aged 30 to 45 with colorectal cancer. This chain is built from TRBV12-3 or TRBV12-4 and TRBJ1-1; no D gene is confidently identified. The sequencing input was PBMCs. CDR3 reads: CASSLAVGAFF. Here is the DNA: TGTGCCAGCAGTTTGGCGGTAGGGGCTTTCTTT.